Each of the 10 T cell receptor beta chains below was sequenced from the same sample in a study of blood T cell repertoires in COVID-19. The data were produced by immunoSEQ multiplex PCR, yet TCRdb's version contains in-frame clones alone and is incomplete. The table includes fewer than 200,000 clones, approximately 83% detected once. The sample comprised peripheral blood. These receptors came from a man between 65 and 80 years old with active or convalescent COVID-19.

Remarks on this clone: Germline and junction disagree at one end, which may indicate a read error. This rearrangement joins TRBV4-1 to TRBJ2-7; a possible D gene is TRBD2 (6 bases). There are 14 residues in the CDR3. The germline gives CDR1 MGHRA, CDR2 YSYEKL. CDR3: CASSQPGIGEVEHF. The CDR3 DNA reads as TGCGCCAGCAGCCAACCCGGTATTGGGGAGGTGGAACACTTC.

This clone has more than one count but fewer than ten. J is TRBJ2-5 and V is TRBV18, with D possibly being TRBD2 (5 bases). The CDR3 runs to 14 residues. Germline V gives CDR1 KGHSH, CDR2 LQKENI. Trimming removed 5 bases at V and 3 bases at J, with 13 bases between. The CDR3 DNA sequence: TGTGCCAGCTCAGACGATAGTAGCGAAGAGACCCAGTACTTC. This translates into CASSDDSSEETQYF.

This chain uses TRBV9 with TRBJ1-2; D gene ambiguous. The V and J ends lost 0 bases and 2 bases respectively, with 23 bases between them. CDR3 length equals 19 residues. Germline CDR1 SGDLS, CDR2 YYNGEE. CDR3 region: CASSVALREETQLNYGYTF. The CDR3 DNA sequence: TGTGCCAGCAGCGTAGCTCTGAGAGAGGAAACCCAACTCAACTATGGCTACACCTTC. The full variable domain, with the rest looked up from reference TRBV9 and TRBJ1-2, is DSGVTQTPKHLITATGQRVTLRCSPRSGDLSVYWYQQSLDQGLQFLIQYYNGEERAKGNILERFSAQQFPDLHSELNLSSLELGDSALYFCASSVALREETQLNYGYTFGSGTRLTVV.

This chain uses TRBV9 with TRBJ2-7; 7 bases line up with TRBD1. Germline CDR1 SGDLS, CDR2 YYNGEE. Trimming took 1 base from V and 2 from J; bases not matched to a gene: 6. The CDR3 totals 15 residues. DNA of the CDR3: TGTGCCAGCAGCGTATCCCTCGGGACAGCCTACGAGCAGTACTTC. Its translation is CASSVSLGTAYEQYF.

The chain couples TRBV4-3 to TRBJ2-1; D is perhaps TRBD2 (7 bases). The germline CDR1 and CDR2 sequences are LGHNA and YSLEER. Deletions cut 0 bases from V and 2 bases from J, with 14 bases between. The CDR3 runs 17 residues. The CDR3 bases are TGCGCCAGCAGCCAAGATCCGGGGAGGGGGACCTACAATGAGCAGTTCTTC. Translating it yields CASSQDPGRGTYNEQFF.

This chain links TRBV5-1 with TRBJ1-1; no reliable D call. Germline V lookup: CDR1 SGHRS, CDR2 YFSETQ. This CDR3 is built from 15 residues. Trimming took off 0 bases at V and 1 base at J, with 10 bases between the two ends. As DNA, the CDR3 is TGCGCCAGCAGCTTGGTGGTCACGGGGAACACTGAAGCTTTCTTT. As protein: CASSLVVTGNTEAFF. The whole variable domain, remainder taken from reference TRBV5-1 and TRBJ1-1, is KAGVTQTPRYLIKTRGQQVTLSCSPISGHRSVSWYQQTPGQGLQFLFEYFSETQRNKGNFPGRFSGRQFSNSRSEMNVSTLELGDSALYLCASSLVVTGNTEAFFGQGTRLTVV.

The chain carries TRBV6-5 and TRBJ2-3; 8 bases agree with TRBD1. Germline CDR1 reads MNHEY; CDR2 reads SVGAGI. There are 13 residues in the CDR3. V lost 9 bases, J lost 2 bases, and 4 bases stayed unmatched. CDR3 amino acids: CASGRGPTDTQYF. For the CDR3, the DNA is TGTGCCAGTGGCAGGGGGCCCACAGATACGCAGTATTTT.

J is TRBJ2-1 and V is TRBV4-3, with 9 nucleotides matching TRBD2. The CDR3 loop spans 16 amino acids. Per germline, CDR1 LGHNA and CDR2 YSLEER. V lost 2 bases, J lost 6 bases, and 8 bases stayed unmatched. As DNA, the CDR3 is TGCGCCAGCAGCCAACTTAGCGGGAGTCGGTTCAATGAGCAGTTCTTC. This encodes CASSQLSGSRFNEQFF.

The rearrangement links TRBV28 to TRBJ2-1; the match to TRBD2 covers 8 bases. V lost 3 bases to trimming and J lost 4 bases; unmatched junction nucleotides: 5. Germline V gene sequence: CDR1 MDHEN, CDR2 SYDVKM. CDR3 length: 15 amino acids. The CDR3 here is CASSLVAGIYNEQFF. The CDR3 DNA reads TGTGCCAGCAGTTTGGTAGCGGGAATTTACAATGAGCAGTTCTTC.

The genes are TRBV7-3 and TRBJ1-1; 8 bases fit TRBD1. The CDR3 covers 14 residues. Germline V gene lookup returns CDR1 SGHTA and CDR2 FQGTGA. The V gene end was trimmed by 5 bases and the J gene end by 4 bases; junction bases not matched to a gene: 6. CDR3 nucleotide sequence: TGTGCCAGCAGCGCTGGACAGGGTTCCACTGAAGCTTTCTTT. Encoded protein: CASSAGQGSTEAFF.